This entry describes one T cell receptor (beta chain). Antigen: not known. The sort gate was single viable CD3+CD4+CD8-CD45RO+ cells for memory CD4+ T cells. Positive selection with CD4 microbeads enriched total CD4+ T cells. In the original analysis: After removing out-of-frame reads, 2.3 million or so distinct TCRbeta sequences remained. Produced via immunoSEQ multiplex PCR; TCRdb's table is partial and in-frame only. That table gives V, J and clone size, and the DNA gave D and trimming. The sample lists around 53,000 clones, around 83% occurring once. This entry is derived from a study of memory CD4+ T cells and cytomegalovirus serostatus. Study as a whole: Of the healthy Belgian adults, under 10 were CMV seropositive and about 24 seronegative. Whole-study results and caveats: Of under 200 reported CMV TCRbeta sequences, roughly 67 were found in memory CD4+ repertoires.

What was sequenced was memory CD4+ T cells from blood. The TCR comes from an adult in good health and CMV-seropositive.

CDR3 residues: CATSRDVGSGNTIYF. CDR3 DNA: TGTGCCACCAGCAGAGATGTAGGGTCCGGAAACACCATATATTTT. V is TRBV15 and J is TRBJ1-3; no clear D. This CDR3 contains 15 residues. With 0 bases removed from V and 4 bases from J, the gap between germline ends came to 10 bases. Germline-derived CDR1 and CDR2 are LNHNV and YYDKDF (reference sequence).